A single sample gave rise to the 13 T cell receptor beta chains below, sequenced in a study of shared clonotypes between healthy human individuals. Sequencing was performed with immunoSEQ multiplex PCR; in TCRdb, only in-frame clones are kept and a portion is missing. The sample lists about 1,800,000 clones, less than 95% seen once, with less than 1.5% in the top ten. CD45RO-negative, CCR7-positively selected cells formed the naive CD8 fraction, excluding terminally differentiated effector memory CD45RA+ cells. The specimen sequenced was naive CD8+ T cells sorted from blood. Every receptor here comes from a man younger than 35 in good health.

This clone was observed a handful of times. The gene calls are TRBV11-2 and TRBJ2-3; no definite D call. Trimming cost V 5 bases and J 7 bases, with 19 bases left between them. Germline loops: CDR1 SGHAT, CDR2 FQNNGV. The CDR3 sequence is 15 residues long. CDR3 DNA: TGTGCCAGCAGCCCGGAGTGGCCCGATGGCCATACGCAGTATTTT. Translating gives CASSPEWPDGHTQYF.

The CDR3: CSAAGDYEQFF. CDR3 nucleotides: TGCAGTGCCGCGGGAGACTATGAGCAGTTCTTC. The chain recombines TRBV20-1 with TRBJ2-1, with TRBD2 matching 7 bases. The J segment lost 8 bases and the V segment lost 6 bases, leaving 4 bases of the junction unmatched. CDR3 length: 11 residues. Per germline, CDR1 DFQATT and CDR2 SNEGSKA (reference sequence).

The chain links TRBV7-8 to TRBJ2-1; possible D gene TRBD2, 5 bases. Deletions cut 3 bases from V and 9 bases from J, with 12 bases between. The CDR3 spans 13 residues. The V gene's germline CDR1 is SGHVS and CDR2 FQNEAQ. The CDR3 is CASSFGQAGEQFF. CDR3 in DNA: TGTGCCAGCAGCTTTGGGCAGGCGGGTGAGCAGTTCTTC.

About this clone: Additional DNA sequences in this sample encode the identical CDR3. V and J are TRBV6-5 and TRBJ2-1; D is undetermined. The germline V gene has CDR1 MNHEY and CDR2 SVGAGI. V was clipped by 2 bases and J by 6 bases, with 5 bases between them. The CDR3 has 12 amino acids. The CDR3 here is CASSYDRNEQFF. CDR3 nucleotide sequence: TGTGCCAGCAGTTACGACCGCAATGAGCAGTTCTTC.

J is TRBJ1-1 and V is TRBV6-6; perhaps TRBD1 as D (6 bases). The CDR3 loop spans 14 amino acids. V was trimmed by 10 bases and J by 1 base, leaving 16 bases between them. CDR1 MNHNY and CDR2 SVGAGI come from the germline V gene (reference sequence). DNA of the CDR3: TGTGCCACCGTATTTCCGGGACAGAACACTGAAGCTTTCTTT. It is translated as CATVFPGQNTEAFF.

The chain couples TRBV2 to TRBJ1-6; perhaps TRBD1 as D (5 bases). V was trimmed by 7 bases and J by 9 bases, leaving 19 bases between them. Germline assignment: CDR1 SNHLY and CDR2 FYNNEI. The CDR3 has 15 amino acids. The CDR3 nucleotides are TGTGCCAGCATGGGGACGGCAGATTTGGGTTCACCCCTCCACTTT. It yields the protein CASMGTADLGSPLHF.

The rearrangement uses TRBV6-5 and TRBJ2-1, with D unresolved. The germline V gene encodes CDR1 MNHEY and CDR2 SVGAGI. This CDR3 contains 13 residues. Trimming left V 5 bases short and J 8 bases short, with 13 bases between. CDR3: CASSPIVDDEQFF. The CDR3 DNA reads TGTGCCAGCAGTCCCATAGTGGATGATGAGCAGTTCTTC.

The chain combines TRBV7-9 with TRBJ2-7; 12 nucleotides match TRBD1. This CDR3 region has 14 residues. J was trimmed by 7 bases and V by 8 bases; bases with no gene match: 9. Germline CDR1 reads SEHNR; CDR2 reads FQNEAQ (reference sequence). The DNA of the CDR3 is TGTGCCAGCGCACCGGGACAGGGGGCGGTTGAGCAGTACTTC. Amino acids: CASAPGQGAVEQYF.

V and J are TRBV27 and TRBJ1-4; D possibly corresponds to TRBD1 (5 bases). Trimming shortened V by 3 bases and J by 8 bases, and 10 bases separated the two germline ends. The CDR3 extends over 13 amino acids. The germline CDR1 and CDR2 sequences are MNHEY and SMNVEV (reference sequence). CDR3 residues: CASSFGREEKLFF. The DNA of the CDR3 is TGTGCCAGCAGTTTTGGCAGGGAAGAAAAACTGTTTTTT.

CDR3 region: CASSFSLGQPQHF. DNA for the CDR3: TGTGCCAGCAGCTTTTCCCTAGGTCAGCCCCAGCATTTT. The chain recombines TRBV5-6 with TRBJ1-5; D gene ambiguous. V shed 2 bases and J shed 6 bases, with 9 bases lying between them. Germline V lookup: CDR1 SGHDT, CDR2 YYEEEE. CDR3 size: 13 residues.

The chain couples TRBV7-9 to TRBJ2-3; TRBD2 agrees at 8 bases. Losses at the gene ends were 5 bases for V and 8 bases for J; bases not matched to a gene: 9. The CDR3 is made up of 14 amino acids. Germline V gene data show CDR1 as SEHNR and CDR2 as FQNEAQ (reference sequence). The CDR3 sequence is CASSLTIREGTQYF. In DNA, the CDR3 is TGTGCCAGCAGCCTCACTATTCGGGAGGGTACGCAGTATTTT.

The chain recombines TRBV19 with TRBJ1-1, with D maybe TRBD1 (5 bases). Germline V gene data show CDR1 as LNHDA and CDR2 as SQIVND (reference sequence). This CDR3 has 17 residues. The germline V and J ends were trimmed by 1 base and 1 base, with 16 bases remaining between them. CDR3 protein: CASSIGPVRGANTEAFF. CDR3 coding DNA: TGTGCCAGTAGTATAGGGCCCGTAAGGGGTGCGAACACTGAAGCTTTCTTT.

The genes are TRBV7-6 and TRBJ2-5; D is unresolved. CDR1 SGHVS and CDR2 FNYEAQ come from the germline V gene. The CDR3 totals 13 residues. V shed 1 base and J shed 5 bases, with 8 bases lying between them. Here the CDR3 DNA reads TGTGCCAGCAGCTTAGGGTTTCCCGAGACCCAGTACTTC. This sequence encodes CASSLGFPETQYF. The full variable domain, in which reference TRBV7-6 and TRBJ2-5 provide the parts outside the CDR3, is GAGVSQSPRYKVTKRGQDVALRCDPISGHVSLYWYRQALGQGPEFLTYFNYEAQQDKSGLPNDRFSAERPEGSISTLTIQRTEQRDSAMYRCASSLGFPETQYFGPGTRLLVL.